Listed below are T cell receptor beta chains from one sample, sequenced in a study of low-dose radiotherapy and immunotherapy resistance in tumors. TCRdb re-derived calls from the reads in MiXCR, one entry per CDR3 protein. Of under 70,000 distinct CDR3 sequences listed, about 23% were seen once; the top ten hold about 6%. Sequenced here: PBMCs, sampled before treatment. All receptors come from a male donor with prostate cancer. CDR3s include the opening cysteine and the closing phenylalanine or tryptophan. D genes are given only for firm matches. Where a row states a size, it is once, few, many or the class of an expanded clone; other rows omit it.

17	TRBV14	many	TRBJ2-3	TRBD2	CASSHPTTSGNTDTQYF	TGTGCCAGCAGCCACCCCACGACTAGCGGAAACACAGATACGCAGTATTTT
17	TRBV24-1	few	TRBJ1-3	NA	CATSDSDAASSGNTIYF	TGTGCCACCAGTGACTCCGACGCGGCCAGCTCTGGAAACACCATATATTTT
19	TRBV6-5	many	TRBJ2-5	TRBD2	CASSYLLRSGGIWGETQYF	TGTGCCAGCAGTTACCTCCTCCGCAGCGGGGGCATTTGGGGAGAGACCCAGTACTTC
15	TRBV4-1	many	TRBJ2-1	NA	CASSPEGLVYNEQFF	TGCGCCAGCAGCCCAGAGGGACTTGTCTACAATGAGCAGTTCTTC
11	TRBV29-1	NA	TRBJ2-3	NA	CSASLGDTQYF	TGCAGCGCCTCGCTTGGGGATACGCAGTATTTT
13	TRBV3-1	many	TRBJ2-7	NA	CASSQELSYEQYF	TGTGCCAGCAGCCAAGAGCTCTCCTACGAGCAGTACTTC
16	TRBV5-1	many	TRBJ2-5	TRBD1	CASSPTPGQGEETQYF	TGCGCCAGCAGCCCCACCCCAGGACAGGGGGAAGAGACCCAGTACTTC
15	TRBV28	many	TRBJ1-6	NA	CASSGDPLGKSPLHF	TGTGCCAGCAGCGGAGATCCCCTAGGAAAATCACCCCTCCACTTT
15	TRBV11-2	many	TRBJ2-2	NA	CASGDRNFLTGELFF	TGTGCCAGCGGGGACCGCAACTTCCTCACCGGGGAGCTGTTTTTT
15	TRBV5-1	NA	TRBJ2-2	NA	CASSLTGTVAGELFF	TGCGCCAGCAGCTTAACTGGTACCGTCGCCGGGGAGCTGTTTTTT
14	TRBV19	few	TRBJ1-2	TRBD1	CASSGQAGIYGYTF	TGTGCCAGTAGTGGACAGGCCGGCATCTATGGCTACACCTTC
16	TRBV3-1	many	TRBJ2-2	TRBD1	CASSHPGQGITGELFF	TGTGCCAGCAGCCACCCGGGACAGGGGATCACCGGGGAGCTGTTTTTT
16	TRBV5-4	NA	TRBJ2-1	NA	CASSLGSTRPYNEQFF	TGTGCCAGCAGCTTGGGGAGCACCAGACCCTACAATGAGCAGTTCTTC
15	TRBV10-3	many	TRBJ2-3	TRBD2	CAISETSGSTDTQYF	TGTGCCATCAGTGAAACTAGCGGGAGCACAGATACGCAGTATTTT
12	TRBV28	NA	TRBJ1-2	NA	CASRRGPYGYTF	TGTGCCAGCAGGAGAGGGCCCTATGGCTACACCTTC
15	TRBV5-1	many	TRBJ2-1	TRBD1	CASSFAGQGVHEQFF	TGCGCCAGCAGCTTCGCAGGACAGGGGGTCCATGAGCAGTTCTTC
15	TRBV29-1	medium-sized	TRBJ2-7	TRBD2	CSVEGLAGAPYEQYF	TGCAGCGTTGAAGGACTAGCGGGAGCCCCCTACGAGCAGTACTTC
16	TRBV15	NA	TRBJ2-1	NA	CATSRAPGPDGNEQFF	TGTGCCACCAGCAGAGCCCCGGGACCAGACGGGAATGAGCAGTTCTTC
13	TRBV5-1	many	TRBJ1-1	NA	CASSWALNTEAFF	TGCGCCAGCAGTTGGGCCCTGAACACTGAAGCTTTCTTT
15	TRBV18	many	TRBJ1-4	NA	CASSPWTKGDEKLFF	TGTGCCAGCTCCCCATGGACAAAGGGGGATGAAAAACTGTTTTTT
15	TRBV10-3	NA	TRBJ1-1	NA	CAISESGGSNTEAFF	TGTGCCATCAGTGAGTCGGGGGGGTCGAACACTGAAGCTTTCTTT
16	TRBV28	many	TRBJ2-2	TRBD2	CASSQLLGGRAGELFF	TGTGCCAGCAGTCAACTCCTAGGCGGGAGGGCCGGGGAGCTGTTTTTT
11	TRBV29-1	many	TRBJ2-7	NA	CSGGHSYEQYF	TGCAGCGGGGGACACTCCTACGAGCAGTACTTC
15	TRBV20-1	few	TRBJ2-3	NA	CSARDRVIAIDTQYF	TGCAGTGCTAGAGATCGAGTGATAGCGATAGATACGCAGTATTTT
15	TRBV5-1	many	TRBJ1-1	TRBD1	CASQTDQRQGREAFF	TGCGCCAGCCAGACCGATCAACGACAGGGCCGTGAAGCTTTCTTT
13	TRBV11-2	many	TRBJ2-1	NA	CASSLARDGEQFF	TGTGCCAGCAGCTTAGCGAGGGATGGCGAGCAGTTCTTC
16	TRBV10-1	many	TRBJ2-5	NA	CASSESTLGRRETQYF	TGCGCCAGCAGTGAGTCGACTTTGGGGAGGAGAGAGACCCAGTACTTC
12	TRBV5-1	few	TRBJ2-7	NA	CATLGQTYEQYF	TGCGCCACCCTGGGGCAGACCTACGAGCAGTACTTC
11	TRBV29-1	NA	TRBJ1-4	TRBD1	CSAGQGEKLFF	TGCAGCGCAGGACAGGGCGAAAAACTGTTTTTT
11	TRBV28	few	TRBJ2-7	NA	CASLGGHEQYF	TGTGCCAGCCTTGGCGGTCACGAGCAGTACTTC
11	TRBV12-3/TRBV12-4	many	TRBJ2-7	NA	CASSSYYEQYF	TGTGCCAGCAGCTCCTACTACGAGCAGTACTTC
14	TRBV6-1	many	TRBJ2-1	NA	CASSEGWGFNEQFF	TGTGCCAGCAGTGAAGGTTGGGGGTTCAATGAGCAGTTCTTC
15	TRBV29-1	many	TRBJ1-4	TRBD1	CSVGNGQAGGGKLFF	TGCAGCGTTGGAAATGGACAGGCCGGAGGCGGAAAACTGTTTTTT
16	TRBV20-1	many	TRBJ2-7	TRBD2	CSARRLAGGPFNEQYF	TGCAGTGCTAGAAGGCTAGCGGGAGGGCCTTTCAACGAGCAGTACTTC
15	TRBV7-2	NA	TRBJ1-1	NA	CASSPTTVPNTEAFF	TGTGCCAGCAGCCCCACGACGGTGCCGAACACTGAAGCTTTCTTT
18	TRBV15	many	TRBJ2-3	TRBD2	CATSIGTSGRAGTDTQYF	TGTGCCACCAGCATAGGGACTAGCGGGAGGGCCGGCACAGATACGCAGTATTTT
15	TRBV28	many	TRBJ1-1	NA	CASSPLTGRNTEAFF	TGTGCCAGCAGTCCCCTAACAGGGCGGAACACTGAAGCTTTCTTT
15	TRBV9	NA	TRBJ1-1	NA	CASSVEYSMNTEAFF	TGTGCCAGCAGCGTAGAGTATTCCATGAACACTGAAGCTTTCTTT
13	TRBV11-1	many	TRBJ1-2	NA	CASSQAANYGYTF	TGTGCCAGCAGCCAGGCGGCGAACTATGGCTACACCTTC
13	TRBV3-1	many	TRBJ2-5	TRBD2	CASSQDPAGSQYF	TGTGCCAGCAGCCAAGACCCAGCGGGAAGCCAGTACTTC
15	TRBV2	NA	TRBJ1-3	NA	CASSEASGSGNTIYF	TGTGCCAGCAGTGAAGCATCGGGAAGTGGAAACACCATATATTTT
14	TRBV2	many	TRBJ1-1	NA	CASSVQGQNTEAFF	TGTGCCAGCAGTGTGCAGGGCCAGAACACTGAAGCTTTCTTT
15	TRBV6-6	many	TRBJ1-4	TRBD1	CASRENRGGGEKLFF	TGTGCCAGCAGGGAAAACAGGGGGGGTGGTGAAAAACTGTTTTTT
12	TRBV13	many	TRBJ2-5	NA	CASSEWGETQYF	TGTGCCAGCAGTGAATGGGGAGAGACCCAGTACTTC
14	TRBV28	many	TRBJ2-5	NA	CASSLSTTAQTQYF	TGTGCCAGCAGTTTATCGACTACCGCGCAGACCCAGTACTTC
18	TRBV19	many	TRBJ2-1	TRBD2	CASSITSGETHFRNEQFF	TGTGCCAGTAGTATTACCAGCGGGGAGACGCACTTCAGGAATGAGCAGTTCTTC
16	TRBV6-6	NA	TRBJ2-4	NA	CASSYSSGLAKNIQYF	TGTGCCAGCAGTTACTCTTCAGGGTTAGCCAAAAACATTCAGTACTTC
15	TRBV7-9	many	TRBJ2-7	TRBD2	CASRGASGGFYEQYF	TGTGCCAGCAGAGGGGCTAGCGGGGGTTTCTACGAGCAGTACTTC
12	TRBV10-3	NA	TRBJ2-1	NA	CAISPSRGEQFF	TGTGCCATCAGCCCATCTCGTGGTGAGCAGTTCTTC
16	TRBV5-1	NA	TRBJ1-1	NA	CASSPGDNRPATEAFF	TGCGCCAGCAGCCCCGGGGACAACCGACCGGCCACTGAAGCTTTCTTT
13	TRBV2	many	TRBJ2-7	NA	CASSELRIYEQYF	TGTGCCAGCAGTGAACTAAGAATCTACGAGCAGTACTTC